This TCR beta chain emerged from a study of shared T cell receptors in the human thymus. Repertoires were generated with immunoSEQ multiplex PCR, while TCRdb's copy carries only in-frame clones and drops some. The sample includes 540,000 or so clones, about 80% of them seen just once. The germline gives CDR1 LGHNA, CDR2 YNFKEQ. V was clipped by 3 bases and J by 10 bases, with 20 bases between them. This CDR3 is 15 amino acids long. This sample also appeared in a second study, on human thymus T cells. This second study says: The source of the thymus tissue was resections taken during corrective heart surgery. Related studies noted strongly shared thymic repertoires across unrelated people.

This receptor was identified in a boy under three years old with a congenital heart defect. Sequenced material: thymocytes. This rearrangement joins TRBV4-2 to TRBJ2-3, with D tentatively TRBD2 (5 bases). This CDR3 is CASSQASGPPGAQYF. In nucleotides, the CDR3 is TGTGCCAGCAGCCAGGCGAGCGGCCCCCCCGGGGCGCAGTATTTT.